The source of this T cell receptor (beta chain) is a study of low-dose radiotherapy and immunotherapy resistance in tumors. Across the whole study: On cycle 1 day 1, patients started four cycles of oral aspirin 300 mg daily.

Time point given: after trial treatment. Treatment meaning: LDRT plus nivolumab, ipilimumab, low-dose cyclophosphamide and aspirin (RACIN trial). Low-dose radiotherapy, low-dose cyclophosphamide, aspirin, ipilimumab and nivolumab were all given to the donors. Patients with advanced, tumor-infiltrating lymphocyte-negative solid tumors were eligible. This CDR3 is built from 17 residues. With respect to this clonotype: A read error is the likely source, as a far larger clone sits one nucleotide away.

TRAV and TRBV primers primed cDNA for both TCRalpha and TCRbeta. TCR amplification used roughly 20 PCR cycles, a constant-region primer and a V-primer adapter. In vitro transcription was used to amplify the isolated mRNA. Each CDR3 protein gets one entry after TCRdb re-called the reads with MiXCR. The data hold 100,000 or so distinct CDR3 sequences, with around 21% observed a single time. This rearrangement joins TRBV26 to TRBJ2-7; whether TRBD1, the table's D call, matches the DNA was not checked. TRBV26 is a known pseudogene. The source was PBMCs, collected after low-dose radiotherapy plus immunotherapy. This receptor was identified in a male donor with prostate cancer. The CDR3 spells CASSSAGGPGQGDEEYF. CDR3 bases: TGTGCCAGCAGTTCAGCCGGGGGACCGGGACAGGGGGACGAGGAGTACTTC.